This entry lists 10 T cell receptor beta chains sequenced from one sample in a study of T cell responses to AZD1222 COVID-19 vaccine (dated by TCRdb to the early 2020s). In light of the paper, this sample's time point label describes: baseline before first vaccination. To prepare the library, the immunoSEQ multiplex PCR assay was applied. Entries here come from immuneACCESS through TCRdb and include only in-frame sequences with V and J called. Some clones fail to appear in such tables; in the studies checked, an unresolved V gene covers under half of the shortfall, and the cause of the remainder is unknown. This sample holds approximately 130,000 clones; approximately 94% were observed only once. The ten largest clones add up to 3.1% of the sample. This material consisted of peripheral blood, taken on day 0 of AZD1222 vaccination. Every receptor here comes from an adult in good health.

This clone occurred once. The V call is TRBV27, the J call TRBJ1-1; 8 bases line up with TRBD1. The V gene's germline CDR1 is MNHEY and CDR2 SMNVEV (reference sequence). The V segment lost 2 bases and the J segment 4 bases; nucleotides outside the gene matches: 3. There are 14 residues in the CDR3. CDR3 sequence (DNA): TGTGCCAGCAGTTTAGGACAGGGCGGCACTGAAGCTTTCTTT. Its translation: CASSLGQGGTEAFF.

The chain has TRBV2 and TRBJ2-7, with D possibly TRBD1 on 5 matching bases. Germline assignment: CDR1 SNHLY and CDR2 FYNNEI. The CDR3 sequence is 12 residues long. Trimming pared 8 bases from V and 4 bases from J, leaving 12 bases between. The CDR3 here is CASERQKYEQYF. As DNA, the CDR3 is TGTGCCAGCGAGAGACAGAAATACGAGCAGTACTTC.

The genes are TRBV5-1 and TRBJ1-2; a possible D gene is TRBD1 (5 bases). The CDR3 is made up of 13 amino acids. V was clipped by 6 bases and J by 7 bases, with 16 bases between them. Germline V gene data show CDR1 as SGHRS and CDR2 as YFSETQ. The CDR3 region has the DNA TGCGCCAGCACCCCTGATTCAGGGAGTGGCTACACCTTC. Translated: CASTPDSGSGYTF.

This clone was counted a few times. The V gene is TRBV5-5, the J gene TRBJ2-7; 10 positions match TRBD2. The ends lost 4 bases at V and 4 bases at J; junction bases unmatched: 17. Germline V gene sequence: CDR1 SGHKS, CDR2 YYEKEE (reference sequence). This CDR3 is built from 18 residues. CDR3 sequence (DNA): TGTGCCAGCAGCGACATAGCAGTCCTAGCGGGAGCTCGGTACGAGCAGTACTTC. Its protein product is CASSDIAVLAGARYEQYF.

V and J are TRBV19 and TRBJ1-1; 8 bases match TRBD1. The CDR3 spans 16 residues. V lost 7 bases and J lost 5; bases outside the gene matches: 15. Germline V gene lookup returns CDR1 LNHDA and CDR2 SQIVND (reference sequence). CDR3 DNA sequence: TGTGCCAGTACTATCCAACACGACAGGGGCGGGACTGAAGCTTTCTTT. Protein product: CASTIQHDRGGTEAFF.

The CDR3 coding sequence is TGCAGTGCCCACAGGGGAGAAAAACTGTTTTTT. This translates into CSAHRGEKLFF. The rearrangement joins TRBV20-1 to TRBJ1-4; 7 nucleotides match TRBD1. CDR3 length: 11 amino acids. CDR1 is DFQATT and CDR2 is SNEGSKA in the germline V gene (reference sequence). The ends lost 6 bases at V and 8 bases at J; junction bases unmatched: 3.

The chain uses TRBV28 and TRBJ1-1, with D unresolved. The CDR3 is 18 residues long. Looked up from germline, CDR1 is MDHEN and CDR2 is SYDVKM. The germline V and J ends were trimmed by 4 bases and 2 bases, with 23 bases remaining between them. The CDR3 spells CASSYAEGPVGPNTEAFF. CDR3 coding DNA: TGTGCCAGCAGTTATGCAGAGGGTCCCGTGGGCCCCAACACTGAAGCTTTCTTT.

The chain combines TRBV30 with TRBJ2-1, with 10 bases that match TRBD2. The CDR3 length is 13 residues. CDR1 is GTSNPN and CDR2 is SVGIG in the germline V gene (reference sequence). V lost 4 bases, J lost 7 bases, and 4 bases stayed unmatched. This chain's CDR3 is CAWTSGSGNEQFF. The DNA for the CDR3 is TGTGCCTGGACTAGCGGGAGTGGGAATGAGCAGTTCTTC.

The CDR3 reads CASSQVSGANVLTF. For the CDR3, the DNA is TGTGCCAGCAGCCAAGTTTCCGGGGCCAACGTCCTGACTTTC. V gene TRBV3-1 (or the pseudogene TRBV3-2) combines with J gene TRBJ2-6; no reliable D call. Germline V gene lookup returns CDR1 LGHDT and CDR2 YNNKEL (reference sequence). V was pared by 1 base and J by 4 bases, with 5 bases between. This CDR3 has 14 residues.

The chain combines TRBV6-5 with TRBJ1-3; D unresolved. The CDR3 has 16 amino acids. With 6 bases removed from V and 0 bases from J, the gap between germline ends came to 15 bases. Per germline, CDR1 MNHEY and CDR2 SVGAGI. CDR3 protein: CASSYRALSSGNTIYF. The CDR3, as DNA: TGTGCCAGCAGCTACCGGGCCCTGAGCTCTGGAAACACCATATATTTT.